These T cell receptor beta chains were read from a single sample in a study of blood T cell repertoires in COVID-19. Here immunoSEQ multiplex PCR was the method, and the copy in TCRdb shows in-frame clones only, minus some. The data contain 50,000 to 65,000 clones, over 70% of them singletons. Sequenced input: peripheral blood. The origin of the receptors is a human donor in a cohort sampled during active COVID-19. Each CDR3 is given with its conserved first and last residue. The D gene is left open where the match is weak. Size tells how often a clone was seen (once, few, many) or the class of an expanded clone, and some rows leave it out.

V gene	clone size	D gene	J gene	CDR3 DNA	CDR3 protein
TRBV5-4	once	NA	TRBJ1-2	TGTGCCAGCAGCTTGGGACAGAAAGATGGCTACACCTTC	CASSLGQKDGYTF
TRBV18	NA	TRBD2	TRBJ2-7	TGTGCCAGCTCACCGCGAGCTAGCGGGGACTACGAGCAGTACTTC	CASSPRASGDYEQYF
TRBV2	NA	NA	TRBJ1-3	TGTGCCAGCAGCAGACCCACACAGGTCTCTGGAAACACCATATATTTT	CASSRPTQVSGNTIYF
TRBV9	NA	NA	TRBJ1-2	TGTGCCAGCAGCGTAGCTACGGGGAGCTTCTATGGCTACACCTTC	CASSVATGSFYGYTF
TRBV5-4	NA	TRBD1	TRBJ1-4	TGTGCCAGCAGTCAGGGGGCCACTAATGAAAAACTGTTTTTT	CASSQGATNEKLFF
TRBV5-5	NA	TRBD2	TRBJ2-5	TGTGCCAGCAGCTTTTCCGGGGGGGCGAGGAGGGAGACCCAGTACTTC	CASSFSGGARRETQYF
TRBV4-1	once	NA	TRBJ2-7	TGCGCCAGCAGCCAAGGGAACAGGGTTTCCGAGCAGTACTTC	CASSQGNRVSEQYF
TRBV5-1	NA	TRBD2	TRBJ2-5	TGCGCCAGCCATCCTGGCGGGGGGGCCAAGGAGACCCAGTACTTC	CASHPGGGAKETQYF
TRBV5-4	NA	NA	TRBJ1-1	TGTGCCAGCAGGCCAGCTTTATACACAGGGAATGAAGCTTTCTTT	CASRPALYTGNEAFF
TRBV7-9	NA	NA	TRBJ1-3	TGTGCCAGCAGCTTGGCAGGGAAGGGCTCTGGAAACACCATATATTTT	CASSLAGKGSGNTIYF
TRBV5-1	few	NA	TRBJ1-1	TGCGCCAGCAGGATGGGACAGAACACTGAAGCTTTCTTT	CASRMGQNTEAFF
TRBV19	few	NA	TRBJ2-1	TGTGCCAGTAGTACTAGCCCCTTAGGATTAAATGAGCAGTTCTTC	CASSTSPLGLNEQFF
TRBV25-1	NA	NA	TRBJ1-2	TGTGCCAGCAGTGAAATGGGCAGATTCTACACCTTC	CASSEMGRFYTF
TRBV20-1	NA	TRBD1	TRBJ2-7	TGCAGTGCCCGGACAGGGCGGGAGCAGTACTTC	CSARTGREQYF
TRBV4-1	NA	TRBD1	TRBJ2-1	TGCGCCAGCAGCCAAGATGGGACAGGGGGAACGGAGCAGTTCTTC	CASSQDGTGGTEQFF
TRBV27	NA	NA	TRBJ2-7	TGTGCCAGCAGCCCAACGGGGGAAGGGAGAGAGCAGTACTTC	CASSPTGEGREQYF
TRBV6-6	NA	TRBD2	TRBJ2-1	TGTGCCAGCAGCCCCCCCGGGACTAGGAACCATGAGCAGTTCTTC	CASSPPGTRNHEQFF
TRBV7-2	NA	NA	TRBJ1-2	TGTGCCAGCAGCTTAAGGGGGAGGGTTAACTATGGCTACACCTTC	CASSLRGRVNYGYTF
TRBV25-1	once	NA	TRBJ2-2	TGTGCCAGCAGTGAATACCGGGCCGGGGAGCTGTTTTTT	CASSEYRAGELFF
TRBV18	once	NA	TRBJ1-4	TGTGCCAGCTCACCACTCCAGGGCGAAAAACTGTTTTTT	CASSPLQGEKLFF
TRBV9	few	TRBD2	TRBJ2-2	TGTGCCAGCAGCATCCGACTAGCGGGCACCGGGGAGCTGTTTTTT	CASSIRLAGTGELFF
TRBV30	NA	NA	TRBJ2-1	TGTGCCTGGAGGTCAGTGGGAGCAGGCAATGAGCAGTTCTTC	CAWRSVGAGNEQFF
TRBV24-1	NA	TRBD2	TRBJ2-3	TGTGCCACCAGTGAGGGAAGCGGGGGGGCCCCCATGGCGCAGTATTTT	CATSEGSGGAPMAQYF
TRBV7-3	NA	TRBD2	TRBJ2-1	TGTGCCAGCAGCCCGGGAGGAAGGAGCTCCTACAATGAGCAGTTCTTC	CASSPGGRSSYNEQFF
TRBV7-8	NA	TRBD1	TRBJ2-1	TGTGCCAGCAGCTCAACAGGGGGCCGGGGCAATGAGCAGTTCTTC	CASSSTGGRGNEQFF
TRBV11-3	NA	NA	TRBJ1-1	TGTGCCAGCAGCTTAGTGACGGGCACTGAAGCTTTCTTT	CASSLVTGTEAFF
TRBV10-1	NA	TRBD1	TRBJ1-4	TGCGCCAGCAGTGAGGCGACAGGGGCGGAAAAACTGTTTTTT	CASSEATGAEKLFF
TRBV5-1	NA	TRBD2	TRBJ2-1	TGCGCCAGCAGTACTAGCGGGGCGTACAATGAGCAGTTCTTC	CASSTSGAYNEQFF
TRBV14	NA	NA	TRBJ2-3	TGTGCCAGCAGCCAGCGGGGAAGGCCAGATACGCAGTATTTT	CASSQRGRPDTQYF
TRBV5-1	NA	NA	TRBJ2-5	TGCGCCAGCAGCTTGGCTGGGGAGTCCACAGAGACCCAGTACTTC	CASSLAGESTETQYF
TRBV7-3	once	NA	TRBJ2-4	TGTGCCAGCAGCTTAAGACGGGGGAACATTCAGTACTTC	CASSLRRGNIQYF
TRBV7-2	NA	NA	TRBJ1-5	TGTGCCAGCAGCTTAGCCCAAAATCAGCCCCAGCATTTT	CASSLAQNQPQHF
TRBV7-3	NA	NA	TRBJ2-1	TGTGCCAGCAGCTCAGGGGAAAATGAGCAGTTCTTC	CASSSGENEQFF
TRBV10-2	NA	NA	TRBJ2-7	TGCGCCAGCACTAAAGCTACCGCTTCCTACGAGCAGTACTTC	CASTKATASYEQYF
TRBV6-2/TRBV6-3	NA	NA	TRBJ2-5	TGTGCCAGCAGTTTCCCGGAGACCCAGTACTTC	CASSFPETQYF
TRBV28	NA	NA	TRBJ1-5	TGTGCCAGCAGTTTGACGGGGGGCCGCAATCAGCCCCAGCATTTT	CASSLTGGRNQPQHF